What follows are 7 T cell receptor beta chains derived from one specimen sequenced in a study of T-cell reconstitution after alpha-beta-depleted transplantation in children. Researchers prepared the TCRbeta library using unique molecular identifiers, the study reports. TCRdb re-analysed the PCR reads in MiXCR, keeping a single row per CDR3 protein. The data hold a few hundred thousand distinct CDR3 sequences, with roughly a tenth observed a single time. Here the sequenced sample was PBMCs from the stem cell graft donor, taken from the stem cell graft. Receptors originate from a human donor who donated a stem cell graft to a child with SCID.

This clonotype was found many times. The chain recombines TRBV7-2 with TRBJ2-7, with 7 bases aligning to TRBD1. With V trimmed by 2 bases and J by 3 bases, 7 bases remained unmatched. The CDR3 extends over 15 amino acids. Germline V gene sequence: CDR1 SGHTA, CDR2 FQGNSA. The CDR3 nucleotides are TGTGCCAGCAGCTTATCCCCACAGGGGATCTACGAGCAGTACTTC. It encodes CASSLSPQGIYEQYF.

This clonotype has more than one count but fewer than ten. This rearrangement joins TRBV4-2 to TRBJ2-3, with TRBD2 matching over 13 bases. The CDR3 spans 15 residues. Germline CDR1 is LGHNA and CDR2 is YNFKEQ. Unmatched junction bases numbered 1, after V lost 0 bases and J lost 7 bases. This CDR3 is CASSQELAGGHTQYF. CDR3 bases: TGTGCCAGCAGCCAAGAACTAGCGGGGGGGCATACGCAGTATTTT.

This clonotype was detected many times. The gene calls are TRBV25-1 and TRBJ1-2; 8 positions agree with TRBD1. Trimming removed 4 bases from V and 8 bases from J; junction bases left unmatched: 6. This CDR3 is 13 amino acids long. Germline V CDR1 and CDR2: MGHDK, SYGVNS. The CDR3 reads CASSVTGVGGYTF. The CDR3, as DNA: TGTGCCAGCAGTGTGACAGGGGTAGGCGGCTACACCTTC.

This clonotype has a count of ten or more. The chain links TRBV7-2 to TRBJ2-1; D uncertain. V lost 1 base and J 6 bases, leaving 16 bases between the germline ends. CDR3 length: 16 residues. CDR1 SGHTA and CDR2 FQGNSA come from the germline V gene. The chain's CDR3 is CASSLGGGVIGNEQFF. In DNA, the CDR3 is TGTGCCAGCAGCTTAGGGGGTGGGGTTATCGGCAATGAGCAGTTCTTC.

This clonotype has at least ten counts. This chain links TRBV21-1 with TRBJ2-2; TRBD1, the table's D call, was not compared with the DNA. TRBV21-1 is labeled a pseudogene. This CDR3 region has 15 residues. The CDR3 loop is CASSAPGLGPGELFF. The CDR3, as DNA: TGTGCCAGCAGCGCCCCAGGATTGGGGCCCGGGGAGCTGTTTTTT.

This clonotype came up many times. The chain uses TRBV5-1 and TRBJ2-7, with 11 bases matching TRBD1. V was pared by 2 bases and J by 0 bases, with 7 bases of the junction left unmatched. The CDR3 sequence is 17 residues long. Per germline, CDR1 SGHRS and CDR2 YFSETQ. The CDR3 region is CASSFLGQGASSYEQYF. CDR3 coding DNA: TGCGCCAGCAGCTTCCTAGGACAGGGGGCGAGCTCCTACGAGCAGTACTTC.

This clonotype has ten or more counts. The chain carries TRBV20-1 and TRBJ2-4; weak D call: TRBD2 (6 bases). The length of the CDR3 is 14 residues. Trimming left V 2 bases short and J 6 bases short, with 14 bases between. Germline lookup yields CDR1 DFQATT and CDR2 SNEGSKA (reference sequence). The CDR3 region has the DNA TGCAGTGCTAGATCTGGAGGGGATGGAAACATTCAGTACTTC. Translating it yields CSARSGGDGNIQYF.